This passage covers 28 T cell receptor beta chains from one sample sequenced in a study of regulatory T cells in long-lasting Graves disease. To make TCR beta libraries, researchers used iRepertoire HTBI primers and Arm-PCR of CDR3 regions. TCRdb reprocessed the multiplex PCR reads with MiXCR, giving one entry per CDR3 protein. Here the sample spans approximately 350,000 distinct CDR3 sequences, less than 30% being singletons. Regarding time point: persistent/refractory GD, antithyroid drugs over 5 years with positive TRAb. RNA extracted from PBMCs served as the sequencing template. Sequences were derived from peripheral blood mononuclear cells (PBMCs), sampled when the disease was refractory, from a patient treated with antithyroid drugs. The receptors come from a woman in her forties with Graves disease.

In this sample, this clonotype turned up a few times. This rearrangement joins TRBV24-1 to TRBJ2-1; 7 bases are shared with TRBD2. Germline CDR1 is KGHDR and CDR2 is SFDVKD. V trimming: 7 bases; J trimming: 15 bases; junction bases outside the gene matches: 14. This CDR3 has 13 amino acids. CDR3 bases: TGTGCCACCAGCCTGGGTGGGGGAGGGCCTCCGTTCTTC. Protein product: CATSLGGGGPPFF.

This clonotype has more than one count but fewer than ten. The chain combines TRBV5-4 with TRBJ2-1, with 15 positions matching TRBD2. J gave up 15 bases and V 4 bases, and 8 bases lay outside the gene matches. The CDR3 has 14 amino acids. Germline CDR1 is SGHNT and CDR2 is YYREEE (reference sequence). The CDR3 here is CASSPGLAGGLLFF. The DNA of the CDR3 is TGTGCCAGCAGCCCGGGACTAGCGGGAGGATTACTGTTCTTC.

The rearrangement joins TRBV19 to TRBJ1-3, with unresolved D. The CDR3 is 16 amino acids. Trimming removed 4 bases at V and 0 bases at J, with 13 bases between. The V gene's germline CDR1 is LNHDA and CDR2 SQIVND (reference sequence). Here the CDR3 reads CASSRTPIGSGNTIYF. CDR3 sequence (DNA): TGTGCCAGTAGTAGAACGCCCATCGGCTCTGGAAACACCATATATTTT. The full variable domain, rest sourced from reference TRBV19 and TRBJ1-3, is DGGITQSPKYLFRKEGQNVTLSCEQNLNHDAMYWYRQDPGQGLRLIYYSQIVNDFQKGDIAEGYSVSREKKESFPLTVTSAQKNPTAFYLCASSRTPIGSGNTIYFGEGSWLTVV.

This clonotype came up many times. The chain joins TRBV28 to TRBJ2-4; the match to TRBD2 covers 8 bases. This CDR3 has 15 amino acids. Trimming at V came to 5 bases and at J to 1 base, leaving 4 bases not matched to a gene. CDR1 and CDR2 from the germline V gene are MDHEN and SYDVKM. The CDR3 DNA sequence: TGTGCCAGCAGTCCGGGGGGGGCGGCCAAAAACATTCAGTACTTC. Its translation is CASSPGGAAKNIQYF.

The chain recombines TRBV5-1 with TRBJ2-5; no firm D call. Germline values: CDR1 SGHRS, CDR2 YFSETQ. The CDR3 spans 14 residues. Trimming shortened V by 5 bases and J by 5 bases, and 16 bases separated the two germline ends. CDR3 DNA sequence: TGCGCCAGCAGGGCCGGCCAGACGATTGAGACCCAGTACTTC. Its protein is CASRAGQTIETQYF. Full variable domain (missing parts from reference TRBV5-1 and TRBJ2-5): KAGVTQTPRYLIKTRGQQVTLSCSPISGHRSVSWYQQTPGQGLQFLFEYFSETQRNKGNFPGRFSGRQFSNSRSEMNVSTLELGDSALYLCASRAGQTIETQYFGPGTRLLVL.

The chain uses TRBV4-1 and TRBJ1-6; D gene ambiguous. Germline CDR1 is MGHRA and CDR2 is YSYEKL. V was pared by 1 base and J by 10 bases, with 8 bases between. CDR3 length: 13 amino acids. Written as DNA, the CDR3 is TGCGCCAGCAGCCAAGCCGGTCCATCACCCCTCCACTTT. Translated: CASSQAGPSPLHF.

This chain's CDR3 is CSVARGGDSTDTQYF. CDR3 nucleotide sequence: TGCAGCGTTGCCCGAGGAGGGGACTCCACAGATACGCAGTATTTT. V usage is TRBV29-1 and J usage is TRBJ2-3, with D possibly matching TRBD2 (6 bases). Germline CDR1 SQVTM, CDR2 ANQGSEA. Trimming pared 4 bases from V and 2 bases from J, leaving 16 bases between. The CDR3 is 15 amino acids.

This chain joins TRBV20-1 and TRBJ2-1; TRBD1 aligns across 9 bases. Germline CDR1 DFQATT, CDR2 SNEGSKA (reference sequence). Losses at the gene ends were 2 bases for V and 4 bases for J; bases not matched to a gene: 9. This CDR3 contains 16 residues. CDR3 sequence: CSARPRRDRVYNEQFF. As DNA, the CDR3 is TGCAGTGCTAGACCGCGCCGGGACAGGGTTTACAATGAGCAGTTCTTC.

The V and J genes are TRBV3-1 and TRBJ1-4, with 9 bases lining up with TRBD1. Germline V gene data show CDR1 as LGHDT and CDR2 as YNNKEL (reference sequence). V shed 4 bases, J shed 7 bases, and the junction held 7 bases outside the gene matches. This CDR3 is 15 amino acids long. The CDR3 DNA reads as TGTGCCAGCAGCCCGGACAGGGGATGGGGTGAAAAACTGTTTTTT. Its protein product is CASSPDRGWGEKLFF. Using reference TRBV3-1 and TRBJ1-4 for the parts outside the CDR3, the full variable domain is DTAVSQTPKYLVTQMGNDKSIKCEQNLGHDTMYWYKQDSKKFLKIMFSYNNKELIINETVPNRFSPKSPDKAHLNLHINSLELGDSAVYFCASSPDRGWGEKLFFGSGTQLSVL.

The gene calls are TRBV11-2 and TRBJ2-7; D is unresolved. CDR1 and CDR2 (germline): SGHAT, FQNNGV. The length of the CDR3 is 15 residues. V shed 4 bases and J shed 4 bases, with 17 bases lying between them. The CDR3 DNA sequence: TGTGCCAGCAGCTCTACCCGGTCCCCAGGTTACGAGCAGTACTTC. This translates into CASSSTRSPGYEQYF.

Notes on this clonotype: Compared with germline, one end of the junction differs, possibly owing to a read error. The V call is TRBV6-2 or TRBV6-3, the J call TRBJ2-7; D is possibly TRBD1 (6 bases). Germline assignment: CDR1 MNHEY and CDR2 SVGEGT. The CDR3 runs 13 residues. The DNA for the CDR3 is TGTGTCAGCAGTAGACAGGTCTCCTACGAGCAGTACTTC. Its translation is CVSSRQVSYEQYF.

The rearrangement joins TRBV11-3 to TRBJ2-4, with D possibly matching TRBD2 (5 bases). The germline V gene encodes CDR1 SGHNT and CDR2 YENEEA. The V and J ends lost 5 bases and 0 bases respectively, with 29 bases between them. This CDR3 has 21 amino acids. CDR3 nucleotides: TGTGCCAGCAGCCCCCCACCCACTAGGATTGGGCAATTTTTAGCCAAAAACATTCAGTACTTC. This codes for CASSPPPTRIGQFLAKNIQYF.

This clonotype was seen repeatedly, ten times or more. This chain's CDR3 is CASSLGAGLAYPPTQYF. The CDR3 DNA reads as TGTGCCAGCAGCTTAGGTGCGGGACTAGCGTACCCCCCGACCCAGTACTTC. This sequence joins TRBV7-8 and TRBJ2-5; TRBD2 agrees at 10 bases. Per the germline V gene, CDR1 is SGHVS and CDR2 is FQNEAQ. Germline trimming cut 1 base from V and 7 bases from J; bases unmatched to any gene: 12. There are 17 residues in the CDR3.

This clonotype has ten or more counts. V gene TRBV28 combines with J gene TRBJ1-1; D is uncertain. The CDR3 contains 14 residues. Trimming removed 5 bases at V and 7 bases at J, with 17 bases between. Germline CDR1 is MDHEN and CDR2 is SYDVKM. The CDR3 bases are TGTGCCAGCAGTCCAATTCACACCTCCATTGAAGCTTTCTTT. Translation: CASSPIHTSIEAFF.

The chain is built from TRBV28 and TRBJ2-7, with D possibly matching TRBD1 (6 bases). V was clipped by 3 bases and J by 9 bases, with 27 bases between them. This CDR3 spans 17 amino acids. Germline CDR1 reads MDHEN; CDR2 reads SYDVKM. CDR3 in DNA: TGTGCCAGCAGTTTTCCGCCTAATTCCTTCCAGGGGATGGGGCAGTACTTC. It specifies CASSFPPNSFQGMGQYF.

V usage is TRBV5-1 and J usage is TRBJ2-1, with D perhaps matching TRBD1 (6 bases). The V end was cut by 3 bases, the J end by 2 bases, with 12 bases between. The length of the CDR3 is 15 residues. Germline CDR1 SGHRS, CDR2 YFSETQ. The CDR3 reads CASSSQTGAYNEQFF. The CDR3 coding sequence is TGCGCCAGCAGCTCCCAGACAGGAGCCTACAATGAGCAGTTCTTC.

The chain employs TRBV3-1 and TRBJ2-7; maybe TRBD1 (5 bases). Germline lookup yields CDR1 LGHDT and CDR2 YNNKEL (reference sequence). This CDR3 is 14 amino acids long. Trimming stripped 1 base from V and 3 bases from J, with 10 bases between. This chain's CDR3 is CASSQGRGHYEQYF. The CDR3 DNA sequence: TGTGCCAGCAGCCAAGGAAGGGGCCACTACGAGCAGTACTTC.

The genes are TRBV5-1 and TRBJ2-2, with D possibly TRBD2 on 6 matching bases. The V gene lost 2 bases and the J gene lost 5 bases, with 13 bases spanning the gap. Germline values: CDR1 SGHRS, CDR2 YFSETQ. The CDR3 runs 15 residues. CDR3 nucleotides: TGCGCCAGCAGCTTTTTTGCGGGGTTAACCGGGGAGCTGTTTTTT. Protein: CASSFFAGLTGELFF.

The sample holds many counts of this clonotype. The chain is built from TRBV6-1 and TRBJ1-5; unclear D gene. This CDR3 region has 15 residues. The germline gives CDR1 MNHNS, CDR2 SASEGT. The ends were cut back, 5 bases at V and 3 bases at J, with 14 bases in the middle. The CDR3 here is CASSITVTVNQPQHF. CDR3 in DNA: TGTGCCAGCAGTATCACGGTCACCGTCAATCAGCCCCAGCATTTT.

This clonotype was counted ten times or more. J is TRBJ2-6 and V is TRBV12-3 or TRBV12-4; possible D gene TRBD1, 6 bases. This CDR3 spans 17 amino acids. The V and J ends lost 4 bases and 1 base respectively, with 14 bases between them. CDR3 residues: CASSSPGHNSGANVLTF. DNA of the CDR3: TGTGCCAGCAGTTCCCCGGGACACAATTCTGGGGCCAACGTCCTGACTTTC.

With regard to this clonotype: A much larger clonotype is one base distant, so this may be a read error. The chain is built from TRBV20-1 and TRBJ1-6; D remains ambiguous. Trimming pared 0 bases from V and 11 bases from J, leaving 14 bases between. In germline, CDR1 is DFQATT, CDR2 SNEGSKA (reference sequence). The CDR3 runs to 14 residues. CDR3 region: CSAREYPLGPPLHF. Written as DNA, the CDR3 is TGCAGTGCTAGAGAGTACCCTCTGGGTCCACCCCTCCACTTT.

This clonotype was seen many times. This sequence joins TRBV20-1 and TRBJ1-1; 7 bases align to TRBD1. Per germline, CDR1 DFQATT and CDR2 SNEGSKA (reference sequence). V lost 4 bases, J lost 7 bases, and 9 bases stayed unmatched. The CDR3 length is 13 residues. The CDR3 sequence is CSATRTGGGEAFF. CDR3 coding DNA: TGCAGTGCTACCCGGACAGGAGGGGGTGAAGCTTTCTTT.

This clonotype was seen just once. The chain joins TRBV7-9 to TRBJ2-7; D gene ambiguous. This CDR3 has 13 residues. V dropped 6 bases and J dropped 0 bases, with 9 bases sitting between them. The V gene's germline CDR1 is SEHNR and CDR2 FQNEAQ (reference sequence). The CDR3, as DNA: TGTGCCAGCAGATTCGACCACTCCTACGAGCAGTACTTC. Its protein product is CASRFDHSYEQYF.

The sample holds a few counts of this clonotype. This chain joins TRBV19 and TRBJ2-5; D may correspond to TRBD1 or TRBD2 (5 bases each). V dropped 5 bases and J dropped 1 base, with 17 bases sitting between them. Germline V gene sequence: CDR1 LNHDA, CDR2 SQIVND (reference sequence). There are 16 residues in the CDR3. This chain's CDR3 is CASSPRRGPLQETQYF. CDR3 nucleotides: TGTGCCAGTAGTCCCCGAAGGGGACCCCTCCAAGAGACCCAGTACTTC.

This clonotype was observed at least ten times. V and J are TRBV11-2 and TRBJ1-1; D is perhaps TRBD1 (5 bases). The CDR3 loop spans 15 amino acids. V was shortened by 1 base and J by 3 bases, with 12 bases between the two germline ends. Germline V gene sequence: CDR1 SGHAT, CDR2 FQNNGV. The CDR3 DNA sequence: TGTGCCAGCAGCTTAGGGAGTGTAGGGGACACTGAAGCTTTCTTT. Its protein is CASSLGSVGDTEAFF.

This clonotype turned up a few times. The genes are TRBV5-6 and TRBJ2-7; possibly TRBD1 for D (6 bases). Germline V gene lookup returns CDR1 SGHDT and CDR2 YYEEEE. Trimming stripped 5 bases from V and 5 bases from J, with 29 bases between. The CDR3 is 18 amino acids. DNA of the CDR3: TGTGCCAGCAGGTCGGGGACAAACAACGTTGCCTCCGTCGACGAGCAGTACTTC. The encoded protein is CASRSGTNNVASVDEQYF.

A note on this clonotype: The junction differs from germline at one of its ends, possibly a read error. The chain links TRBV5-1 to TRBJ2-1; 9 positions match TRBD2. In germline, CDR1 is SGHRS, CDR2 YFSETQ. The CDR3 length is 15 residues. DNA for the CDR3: TGCGCCGGCAGTTTAGGTAGCGGGAGTCATAATGAGCAGTTCTTC. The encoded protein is CAGSLGSGSHNEQFF.

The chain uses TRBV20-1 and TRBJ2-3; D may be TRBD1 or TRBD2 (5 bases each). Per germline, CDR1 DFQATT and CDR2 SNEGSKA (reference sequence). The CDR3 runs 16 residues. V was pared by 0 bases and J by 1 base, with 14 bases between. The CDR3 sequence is CSARDPMWDRTDTQYF. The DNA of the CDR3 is TGCAGTGCTAGAGATCCCATGTGGGACCGCACAGATACGCAGTATTTT.